One and the same sample provided the 19 T cell receptor beta chains below, sequenced in a study of T cell responses to AZD1222 COVID-19 vaccine. Sequenced by immunoSEQ multiplex PCR; TCRdb stores in-frame clones only, minus some. In the table there are some 130,000 clones, approximately 90% of which are singletons. This specimen consisted of peripheral blood, obtained 28 days after the second AZD1222 dose. These TCRs come from an adult who received the AZD1222 COVID-19 vaccine.

This sequence joins TRBV2 and TRBJ1-1; D remains unclear. V was shortened by 1 base and J by 7 bases, with 13 bases between the two germline ends. CDR3 length: 14 amino acids. Germline lookup yields CDR1 SNHLY and CDR2 FYNNEI. CDR3 nucleotides: TGTGCCAGCAGTGAAGAGGTAGGGCCGATTGAAGCTTTCTTT. This translates into CASSEEVGPIEAFF.

This chain links TRBV5-1 with TRBJ2-3; D call uncertain. The V gene's germline CDR1 is SGHRS and CDR2 YFSETQ. The CDR3 covers 14 residues. Trimming left V 3 bases short and J 4 bases short, with 12 bases between. CDR3 region: CASSSTTPPDTQYF. The CDR3 DNA sequence: TGCGCCAGCAGCTCCACAACGCCCCCAGATACGCAGTATTTT.

The chain is built from TRBV7-9 and TRBJ1-2; D is perhaps TRBD1 (5 bases). The CDR3 covers 14 residues. Deletions cut 5 bases from V and 2 bases from J, with 12 bases between. CDR1 is SEHNR and CDR2 is FQNEAQ in the germline V gene (reference sequence). The CDR3 DNA follows: TGTGCCAGCAGCCGTGACAGCAGGAACTATGGCTACACCTTC. Amino acids: CASSRDSRNYGYTF.

The chain has TRBV28 and TRBJ1-6; D perhaps matches TRBD1 (6 bases). Germline-derived CDR1 and CDR2 are MDHEN and SYDVKM. The CDR3 is made up of 15 amino acids. V lost 7 bases and J 1 base, leaving 11 bases between the germline ends. The CDR3 DNA sequence: TGTGCCAGCACCACAGGGTTGTCCTATAATTCACCCCTCCACTTT. This codes for CASTTGLSYNSPLHF.

CDR3 DNA sequence: TGTGCCAGCAGCCAAGCACAGTACAGCTCCTATAATTCACCCCTCCACTTT. Translating gives CASSQAQYSSYNSPLHF. V and J are TRBV3-1 (or the pseudogene TRBV3-2) and TRBJ1-6; D remains unclear. This CDR3 has 17 residues. V was shortened by 1 base and J by 0 bases, with 10 bases between the two germline ends. CDR1 is LGHDT, CDR2 YNNKEL, per germline (reference sequence).

The chain combines TRBV7-8 with TRBJ2-7; no definite D call. Trimming took 1 base from V and 0 from J, leaving 7 bases between them. The CDR3 is made up of 14 amino acids. Germline CDR1 SGHVS, CDR2 FQNEAQ. Written as DNA, the CDR3 is TGTGCCAGCAGCTTAGGGTCGCCCTCCTACGAGCAGTACTTC. Its translation: CASSLGSPSYEQYF.

The chain links TRBV18 to TRBJ1-1; TRBD1 is a possible D gene (5 bases). V was shortened by 1 base and J by 4 bases, with 13 bases between the two germline ends. Germline V gives CDR1 KGHSH, CDR2 LQKENI. The CDR3 runs to 15 residues. In DNA form, the CDR3 reads TGTGCCAGCTCACCACGGGGGAGGGCGGGCACTGAAGCTTTCTTT. Protein: CASSPRGRAGTEAFF.

V and J are TRBV4-2 and TRBJ2-1, with 11 bases fitting TRBD2. The CDR3 loop spans 16 amino acids. CDR1 is LGHNA, CDR2 YNFKEQ, per germline. Trimming at V came to 2 bases and at J to 6 bases, leaving 6 bases not matched to a gene. Here the CDR3 reads CASSQMVLAGGNEQFF. The CDR3 bases are TGTGCCAGCAGCCAAATGGTCCTAGCGGGAGGCAATGAGCAGTTCTTC.

The chain combines TRBV7-6 with TRBJ2-6; TRBD1 is a possible D gene (6 bases). The germline gives CDR1 SGHVS, CDR2 FNYEAQ. The CDR3 covers 19 residues. Trimming removed 5 bases from V and 7 bases from J, with 27 bases in between. This CDR3 is CASSPAFGQRSVGANVLTF. Here the CDR3 DNA reads TGTGCCAGCAGCCCCGCTTTCGGACAGAGAAGCGTGGGCGCCAACGTCCTGACTTTC.

The chain couples TRBV28 to TRBJ1-6; maybe TRBD1 (5 bases). The ends were cut back, 2 bases at V and 2 bases at J, with 7 bases in the middle. CDR3 length: 15 residues. Germline CDR1 MDHEN, CDR2 SYDVKM. The CDR3 here is CASSLGDAYNSPLHF. CDR3 coding DNA: TGTGCCAGCAGTTTAGGGGACGCCTATAATTCACCCCTCCACTTT.

This chain connects TRBV5-1 to TRBJ1-1; D is possibly TRBD1 (5 bases). V lost 4 bases to trimming and J lost 1 base, with 8 bases between them. The CDR3 has 13 residues. Germline CDR1 SGHRS, CDR2 YFSETQ. The DNA for the CDR3 is TGCGCCAGCAGCACGGGGGGGAACACTGAAGCTTTCTTT. This gives the protein CASSTGGNTEAFF.

This rearrangement joins TRBV3-1 (or the pseudogene TRBV3-2) to TRBJ1-2; no reliable D call. Germline-derived CDR1 and CDR2 are LGHDT and YNNKEL (reference sequence). V lost 2 bases and J 8 bases, leaving 15 bases between the germline ends. This CDR3 spans 14 amino acids. As DNA, the CDR3 is TGTGCCAGCAGCCAACGTTATATTCATGGCGGCTACACCTTC. It codes for CASSQRYIHGGYTF.

The V call is TRBV30, the J call TRBJ1-3; D gene unclear. This CDR3 contains 15 residues. The V end lost 3 bases, the J end lost 2 bases, and 14 bases lay between the germline ends. Germline CDR1 is GTSNPN and CDR2 is SVGIG (reference sequence). Here the CDR3 reads CAWRTRGSPGNTIYF. CDR3 in DNA: TGTGCCTGGAGGACCCGTGGCAGCCCTGGAAACACCATATATTTT.

The V and J genes are TRBV3-1 (or the pseudogene TRBV3-2) and TRBJ2-3; possibly TRBD2 for D (5 bases). From germline, CDR1 is LGHDT and CDR2 YNNKEL (reference sequence). CDR3 length: 15 amino acids. Trimming cost V 5 bases and J 2 bases, with 14 bases left between them. The CDR3 DNA reads as TGTGCCAGCAGCGAGTCCGGACTCTACACAGATACGCAGTATTTT. This gives the protein CASSESGLYTDTQYF.

The rearrangement joins TRBV27 to TRBJ1-2; D is ambiguous. Trimming shortened V by 5 bases and J by 2 bases, and 15 bases separated the two germline ends. The CDR3 covers 15 residues. The V gene's germline CDR1 is MNHEY and CDR2 SMNVEV (reference sequence). The CDR3 bases are TGTGCCAGCAGTCCATCGGGATCCCCAAACTATGGCTACACCTTC. This sequence encodes CASSPSGSPNYGYTF.

The sample holds a few counts of this clone. The CDR3 coding sequence is TGTGCCAGCAGCGAGGCTCCGAACACCGGGGAGCTGTTTTTT. Its protein product is CASSEAPNTGELFF. V and J are TRBV9 and TRBJ2-2; D gene unclear. V dropped 3 bases and J dropped 0 bases, with 6 bases sitting between them. Germline-derived CDR1 and CDR2 are SGDLS and YYNGEE. The CDR3 length is 14 residues.

This clone was recorded once. The V and J genes are TRBV9 and TRBJ2-2, with TRBD2 identical over 11 bases. The CDR3 covers 15 residues. Germline V gene lookup returns CDR1 SGDLS and CDR2 YYNGEE. The J segment lost 8 bases and the V segment lost 3 bases, leaving 6 bases of the junction unmatched. CDR3 sequence reads: CASSGTSGSAGELFF. The CDR3 coding sequence is TGTGCCAGCAGCGGAACTAGCGGGAGTGCGGGGGAGCTGTTTTTT.

CDR3: CASSLDWAKDNEQFF. The CDR3 nucleotides are TGTGCCAGCAGCTTAGATTGGGCCAAAGACAATGAGCAGTTCTTC. V and J are TRBV11-2 and TRBJ2-1; D remains ambiguous. This CDR3 contains 15 residues. Trimming stripped 0 bases from V and 5 bases from J, with 11 bases between. CDR1 and CDR2 from the germline V gene are SGHAT and FQNNGV.

The rearrangement uses TRBV14 and TRBJ1-2; tentative D call: TRBD1 (6 bases). V shed 2 bases and J shed 3 bases, with 10 bases lying between them. Germline-derived CDR1 and CDR2 are SGHDN and FVKESK. The CDR3 is 14 amino acids. The CDR3, as DNA: TGTGCCAGCAGCCAACAGACAGGATACTATGGCTACACCTTC. This sequence encodes CASSQQTGYYGYTF.